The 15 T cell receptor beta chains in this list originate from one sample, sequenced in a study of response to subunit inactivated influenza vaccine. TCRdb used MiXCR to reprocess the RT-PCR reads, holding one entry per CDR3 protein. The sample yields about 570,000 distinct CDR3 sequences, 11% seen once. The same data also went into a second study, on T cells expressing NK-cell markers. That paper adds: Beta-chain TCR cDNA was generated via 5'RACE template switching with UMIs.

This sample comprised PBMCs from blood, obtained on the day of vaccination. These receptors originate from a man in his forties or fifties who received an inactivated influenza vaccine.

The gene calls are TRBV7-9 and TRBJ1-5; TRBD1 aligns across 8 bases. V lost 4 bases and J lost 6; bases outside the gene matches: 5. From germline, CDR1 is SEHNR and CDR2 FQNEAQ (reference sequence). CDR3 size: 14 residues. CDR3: CASSSAGGPQPQHF. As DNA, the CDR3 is TGTGCCAGCAGCTCAGCAGGGGGCCCTCAGCCCCAGCATTTT.

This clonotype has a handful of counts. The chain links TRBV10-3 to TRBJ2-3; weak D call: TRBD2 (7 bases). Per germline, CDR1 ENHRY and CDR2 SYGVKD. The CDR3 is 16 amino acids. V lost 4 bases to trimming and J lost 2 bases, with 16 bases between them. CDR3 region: CAISAGLAGATDTQYF. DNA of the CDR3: TGTGCCATCAGTGCGGGTTTGGCGGGGGCCACAGATACGCAGTATTTT.

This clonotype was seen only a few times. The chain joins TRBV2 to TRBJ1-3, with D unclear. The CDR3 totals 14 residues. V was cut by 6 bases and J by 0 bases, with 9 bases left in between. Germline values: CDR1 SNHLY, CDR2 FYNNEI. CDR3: CASRVGGSGNTIYF. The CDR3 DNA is TGTGCCAGCAGAGTCGGAGGCTCTGGAAACACCATATATTTT.

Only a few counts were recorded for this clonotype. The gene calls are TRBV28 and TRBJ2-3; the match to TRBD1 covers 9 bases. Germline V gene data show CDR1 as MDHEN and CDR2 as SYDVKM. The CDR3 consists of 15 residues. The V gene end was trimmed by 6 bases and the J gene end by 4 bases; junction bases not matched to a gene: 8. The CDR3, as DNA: TGTGCCAGCAGCCCTGGACAGGGGTTGTCAGATACGCAGTATTTT. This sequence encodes CASSPGQGLSDTQYF.

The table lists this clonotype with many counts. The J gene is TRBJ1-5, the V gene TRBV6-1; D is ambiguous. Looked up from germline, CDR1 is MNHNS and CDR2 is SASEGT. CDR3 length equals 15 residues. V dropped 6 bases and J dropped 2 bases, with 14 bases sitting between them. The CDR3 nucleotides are TGTGCCAGCAGCGCCTCAGTGGGAGGCAATCAGCCCCAGCATTTT. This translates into CASSASVGGNQPQHF.

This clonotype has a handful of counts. CDR3 residues: CASSLDTWNTEAFF. The CDR3 DNA is TGTGCCAGCAGCTTAGATACCTGGAACACTGAAGCTTTCTTT. The chain couples TRBV7-9 to TRBJ1-1; D is unresolved. V lost 1 base and J 1 base, leaving 7 bases between the germline ends. The CDR3 runs 14 residues. From germline, CDR1 is SEHNR and CDR2 FQNEAQ (reference sequence).

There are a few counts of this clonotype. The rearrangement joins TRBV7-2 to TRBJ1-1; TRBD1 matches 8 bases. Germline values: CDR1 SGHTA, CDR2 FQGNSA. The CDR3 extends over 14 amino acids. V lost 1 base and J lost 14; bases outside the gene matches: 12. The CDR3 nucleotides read TGTGCCAGCAGCTTAGAAGGCAGGGGGCGCAGTAGATTCTTT. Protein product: CASSLEGRGRSRFF.

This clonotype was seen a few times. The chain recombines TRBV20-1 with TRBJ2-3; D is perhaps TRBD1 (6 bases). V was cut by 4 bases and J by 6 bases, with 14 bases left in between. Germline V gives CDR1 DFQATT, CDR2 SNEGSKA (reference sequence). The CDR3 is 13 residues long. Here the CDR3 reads CSATGAAWDTQYF. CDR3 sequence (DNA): TGCAGTGCTACAGGGGCCGCCTGGGATACGCAGTATTTT.

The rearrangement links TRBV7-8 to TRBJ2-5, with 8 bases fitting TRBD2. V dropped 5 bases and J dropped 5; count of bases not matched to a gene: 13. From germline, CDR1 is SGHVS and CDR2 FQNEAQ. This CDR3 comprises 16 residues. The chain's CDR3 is CASSIGGSGVSETQYF. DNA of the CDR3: TGTGCCAGCAGCATCGGGGGTAGCGGGGTTTCGGAGACCCAGTACTTC.

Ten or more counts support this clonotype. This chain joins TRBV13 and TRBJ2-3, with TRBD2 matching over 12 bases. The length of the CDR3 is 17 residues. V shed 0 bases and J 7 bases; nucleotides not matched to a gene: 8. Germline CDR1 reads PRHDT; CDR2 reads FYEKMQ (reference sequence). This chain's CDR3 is CASSLGLDGLAGYTQYF. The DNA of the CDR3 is TGTGCCAGCAGCTTAGGCCTAGACGGACTAGCGGGATATACGCAGTATTTT.

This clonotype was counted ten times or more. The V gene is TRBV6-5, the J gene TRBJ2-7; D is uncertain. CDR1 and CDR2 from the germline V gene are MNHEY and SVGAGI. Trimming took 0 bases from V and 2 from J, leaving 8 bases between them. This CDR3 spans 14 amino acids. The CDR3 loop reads CASSYSVGAYEQYF. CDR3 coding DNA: TGTGCCAGCAGTTACTCGGTGGGTGCCTACGAGCAGTACTTC.

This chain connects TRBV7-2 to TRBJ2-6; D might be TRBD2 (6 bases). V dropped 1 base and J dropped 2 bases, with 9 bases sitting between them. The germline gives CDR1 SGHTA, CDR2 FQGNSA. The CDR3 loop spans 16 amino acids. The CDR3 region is CASSLVADAGANVLTF. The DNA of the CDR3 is TGTGCCAGCAGCTTAGTAGCGGACGCTGGGGCCAACGTCCTGACTTTC.

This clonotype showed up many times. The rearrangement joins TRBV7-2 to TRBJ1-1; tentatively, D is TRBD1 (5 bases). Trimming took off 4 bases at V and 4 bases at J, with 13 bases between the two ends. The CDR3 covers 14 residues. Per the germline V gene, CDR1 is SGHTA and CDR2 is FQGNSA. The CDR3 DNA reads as TGTGCCAGCAGCTCAGACGTTGGGGGCACTGAAGCTTTCTTT. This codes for CASSSDVGGTEAFF.

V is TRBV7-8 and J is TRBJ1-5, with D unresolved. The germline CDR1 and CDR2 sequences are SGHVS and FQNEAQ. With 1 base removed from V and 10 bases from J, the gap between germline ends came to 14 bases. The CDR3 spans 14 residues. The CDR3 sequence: CASSLGGPRYPQHF. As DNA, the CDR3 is TGTGCCAGCAGCTTAGGTGGGCCGAGGTATCCCCAGCATTTT. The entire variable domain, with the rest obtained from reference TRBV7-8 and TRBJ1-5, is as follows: GAGVSQSPRYKVAKRGQDVALRCDPISGHVSLFWYQQALGQGPEFLTYFQNEAQLDKSGLPSDRFFAERPEGSVSTLKIQRTQQEDSAVYLCASSLGGPRYPQHFGDGTRLSIL.

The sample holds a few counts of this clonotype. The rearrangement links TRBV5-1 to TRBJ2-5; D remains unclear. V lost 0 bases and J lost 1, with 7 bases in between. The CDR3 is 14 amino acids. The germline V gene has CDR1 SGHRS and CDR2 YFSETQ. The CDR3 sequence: CASSLVGSQETQYF. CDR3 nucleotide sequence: TGCGCCAGCAGCTTGGTTGGCAGCCAAGAGACCCAGTACTTC.